This T cell receptor (beta chain) derives from a study of naive and memory T cell subsets. The V gene's germline CDR1 is MDHEN and CDR2 SYDVKM. Trimming removed 5 bases from V and 1 base from J, with 13 bases in between. The CDR3 has 15 amino acids. An equimolar mix of two oligonucleotides served as the beta constant-region primer for TRBC1 and TRBC2. Nested alpha and beta constant-region primers with the SP2 primer drove four PCR rounds on ligated cDNA. TCRdb itself ran the UMI-ligation and nested PCR reads through MiXCR, one entry per CDR3 protein. The sample carries about 120,000 distinct CDR3 sequences, just over 35% recorded once.

This TCR derives from a human donor in good health. The sample was central memory CD4+ T cells from blood. The genes are TRBV28 and TRBJ2-3; maybe TRBD2 (5 bases). This CDR3 reads CASSGAEAGTDTQYF. The CDR3 DNA is TGTGCCAGCAGTGGAGCGGAGGCGGGCACAGATACGCAGTATTTT.